The rows below give T cell receptor beta chains drawn from one sample of a study of T-cell memory formation after mild COVID-19. MiXCR, run by TCRdb on the 5' RACE reads, gives a single entry per CDR3 protein. The sample carries around 390,000 distinct CDR3 sequences, approximately 15% recorded once. The sequenced material came from PBMCs or a T cell subset sorted from them (not recorded which). All receptors come from a man between 18 and 35 years old who had mild COVID-19 (a few samples of this study predate the infection). Cell type and time point are not known. CDR3s include the opening cysteine and the closing phenylalanine or tryptophan. D genes are given only for firm matches. Not every row has a clone size; where given, it reads once, few, many or a size class.

d_call clone_size j_call v_call cdr3_aa cdr3_nt
NA NA TRBJ1-2 TRBV10-3 CAISGGNEGYTF TGTGCCATCAGTGGTGGCAACGAGGGCTACACCTTC
NA few TRBJ2-7 TRBV5-6 CASSLGGWDPDYEQYF TGTGCCAGCAGCTTGGGGGGGTGGGATCCCGACTACGAGCAGTACTTC
NA few TRBJ2-5 TRBV9 CASSPRGKGETQYF TGTGCCAGCAGCCCCCGGGGCAAAGGGGAGACCCAGTACTTC
TRBD1 NA TRBJ1-2 TRBV20-1 CSAHDRENYGYTF TGCAGTGCCCATGACAGGGAAAACTATGGCTACACCTTC
TRBD1 few TRBJ2-3 TRBV2 CASSEGKGGKGDTQYF TGTGCCAGCAGTGAAGGAAAAGGGGGCAAGGGAGATACGCAGTATTTT
TRBD1 few TRBJ1-1 TRBV20-1 CSATFQTGVTEAFF TGCAGTGCTACCTTCCAGACAGGGGTTACTGAAGCTTTCTTT
NA NA TRBJ1-6 TRBV7-9 CASSDRRGASPLHF TGTGCCAGCAGCGACAGGAGGGGTGCTTCACCCCTCCACTTT
NA few TRBJ1-1 TRBV11-2 CASSLGVGNTEAFF TGTGCCAGCAGCTTAGGGGTGGGGAACACTGAAGCTTTCTTT
NA NA TRBJ2-5 TRBV12-3/TRBV12-4 CASRLQGKQIQYF TGTGCCAGCAGGTTGCAAGGCAAACAGATCCAGTACTTC
NA many TRBJ2-1 TRBV12-3/TRBV12-4 CASSDLGRASSYNEQFF TGTGCCAGCAGTGATCTGGGCAGGGCCTCCTCCTACAATGAGCAGTTCTTC
NA NA TRBJ2-3 TRBV4-1 CASSQLEKWGAYTQYF TGCGCCAGCAGCCAACTAGAAAAGTGGGGGGCATATACGCAGTATTTT
NA NA TRBJ1-1 TRBV5-1 CASSFTSNLGTEAFF TGCGCCAGCAGCTTTACCTCGAATTTGGGCACTGAAGCTTTCTTT
NA many TRBJ2-7 TRBV7-9 CASSSDTYEQYF TGTGCCAGCAGCTCCGATACCTACGAGCAGTACTTC
TRBD2 few TRBJ2-3 TRBV7-8 CASSYLGLAGSTDTQYF TGTGCCAGCAGCTACCTCGGACTAGCGGGGTCCACAGATACGCAGTATTTT
TRBD1 few TRBJ1-3 TRBV5-1 CASSWTGPSGNTIYF TGCGCCAGCAGCTGGACAGGACCCTCTGGAAACACCATATATTTT
NA NA TRBJ1-4 TRBV9 CASSVGGILINEKLFF TGTGCCAGCAGCGTAGGAGGGATCCTTATTAATGAAAAACTGTTTTTT
NA few TRBJ2-5 TRBV29-1 CSVMRGKETQYF TGCAGCGTTATGCGAGGGAAAGAGACCCAGTACTTC
TRBD1 NA TRBJ2-3 TRBV7-7 CASSPDRGQDTQYF TGTGCTAGCAGCCCGGACAGGGGACAGGATACGCAGTATTTT